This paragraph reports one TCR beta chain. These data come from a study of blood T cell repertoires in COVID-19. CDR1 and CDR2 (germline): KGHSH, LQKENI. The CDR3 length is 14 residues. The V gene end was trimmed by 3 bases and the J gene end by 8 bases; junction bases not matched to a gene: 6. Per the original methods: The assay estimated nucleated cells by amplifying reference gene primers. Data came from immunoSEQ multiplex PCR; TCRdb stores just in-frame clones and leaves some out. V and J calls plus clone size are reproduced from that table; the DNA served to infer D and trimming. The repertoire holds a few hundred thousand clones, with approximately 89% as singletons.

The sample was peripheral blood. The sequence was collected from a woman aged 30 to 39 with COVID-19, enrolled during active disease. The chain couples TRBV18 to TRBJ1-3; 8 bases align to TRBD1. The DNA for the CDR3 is TGTGCCAGCTCACCGGGACAGGTAGCAGACACCATATATTTT. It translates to CASSPGQVADTIYF.